These T cell receptor beta chains were read from a single sample in a study of cytotoxic CD8 clonotypes in ibrutinib-treated CLL. The repertoire was sequenced with immunoSEQ multiplex PCR; TCRdb's copy has only in-frame clones and lacks some. The sample has approximately 320,000 clones; 67% are singletons. Material: PBMCs, obtained after 36 months of ibrutinib treatment. Source of these receptors: a human donor with chronic lymphocytic leukemia. The CDR3 runs from the conserved cysteine through the conserved F or W. The D gene is left open where the match is weak. Clone size is not always given. Where it is, it says once, few, many or a class for expanded clones.

CDR3	DNA	size	V	J	D
CASSLAVWDRGWTSGRYEQYF	TGCGCCAGCAGCTTGGCCGTATGGGACAGGGGGTGGACTAGCGGGCGCTACGAGCAGTACTTC	NA	TRBV5-1	TRBJ2-7	NA
CASSVADFLNEQFF	TGTGCCAGCAGCGTAGCGGACTTTTTAAATGAGCAGTTCTTC	NA	TRBV9	TRBJ2-1	NA
CATSTGQLGAKNIQYF	TGTGCCACCAGCACGGGACAGCTTGGGGCCAAAAACATTCAGTACTTC	once	TRBV15	TRBJ2-4	TRBD1
CASSLDGWGASTDTQYF	TGCGCCAGCAGCTTGGATGGGTGGGGAGCTAGCACAGATACGCAGTATTTT	NA	TRBV5-1	TRBJ2-3	NA
CASRSPWQARGYTF	TGTGCCAGCAGGTCTCCGTGGCAGGCAAGAGGCTACACCTTC	NA	TRBV28	TRBJ1-2	NA
CASQRAYEQYF	TGTGCCAGCCAGCGCGCCTACGAGCAGTACTTC	NA	TRBV25-1	TRBJ2-7	NA
CASSGSGLVGETQYF	TGTGCCAGCAGCGGATCGGGACTAGTCGGTGAGACCCAGTACTTC	NA	TRBV9	TRBJ2-5	TRBD2
CASSPDWGSYNEQFF	TGTGCCAGCAGCCCTGACTGGGGCTCCTACAATGAGCAGTTCTTC	NA	TRBV7-2	TRBJ2-1	NA
CASSIPKQPYGYTF	TGTGCCAGTAGTATACCCAAGCAGCCCTATGGCTACACCTTC	few	TRBV19	TRBJ1-2	NA
CASSERQGSYNEQFF	TGTGCCAGCAGTGAAAGACAGGGGTCCTACAATGAGCAGTTCTTC	once	TRBV6-1	TRBJ2-1	TRBD1
CASSVTPGGTFLSGYTF	TGTGCCAGCAGCGTAACGCCCGGGGGGACGTTCCTTAGTGGCTACACCTTC	once	TRBV9	TRBJ1-2	NA
CASSRSRRDRGLGTQYF	TGTGCCAGCAGCCGAAGTAGGAGGGACAGGGGGCTGGGTACGCAGTATTTT	NA	TRBV27	TRBJ2-3	TRBD1
CSVAKGGDEKLFF	TGCAGCGTTGCCAAAGGGGGCGATGAAAAACTGTTTTTT	NA	TRBV29-1	TRBJ1-4	TRBD1
CASSQDRTEYYQPQHF	TGCGCCAGCAGCCAAGATAGGACAGAGTATTATCAGCCCCAGCATTTT	NA	TRBV4-3	TRBJ1-5	NA
CASSFSGGAIMGEQFF	TGTGCCAGCAGCTTTAGCGGGGGGGCTATCATGGGTGAGCAGTTCTTC	few	TRBV7-6	TRBJ2-1	TRBD2
CASSFFTGTGELFF	TGTGCCAGCAGCTTCTTTACCGGGACCGGGGAGCTGTTTTTT	few	TRBV7-9	TRBJ2-2	NA
CASSLFRAFF	TGTGCCAGCAGTTTATTCCGAGCTTTCTTT	NA	TRBV27	TRBJ1-1	NA
CASSGQVWGVQYF	TGCGCCAGCAGTGGACAGGTGTGGGGGGTGCAGTACTTC	NA	TRBV10-1	TRBJ2-7	NA
CASSGQTDTQYF	TGCGCCAGCAGTGGGCAAACAGATACGCAGTATTTT	few	TRBV10-2	TRBJ2-3	NA
CASSTSPRLAVYNEQFF	TGCGCCAGCAGCACCTCTCCTAGACTAGCGGTTTACAATGAGCAGTTCTTC	NA	TRBV5-1	TRBJ2-1	TRBD2
CASSVGTSGANVLTF	TGTGCCAGCAGCGTTGGCACCTCTGGGGCCAACGTCCTGACTTTC	NA	TRBV9	TRBJ2-6	NA
CASSLVDGAYGYTF	TGTGCCAGCAGCTTAGTGGACGGAGCCTATGGCTACACCTTC	NA	TRBV7-8	TRBJ1-2	NA
CASSPQGINQPQHF	TGTGCCAGCAGCCCACAGGGGATCAATCAGCCCCAGCATTTT	NA	TRBV11-2	TRBJ1-5	TRBD1
CSVQGTGANVLTF	TGCAGCGTTCAGGGAACTGGGGCCAACGTCCTGACTTTC	NA	TRBV29-1	TRBJ2-6	NA
CASSRDGGFYEQYF	TGTGCCAGCAGCCGGGACGGGGGATTCTACGAGCAGTACTTC	NA	TRBV6-5	TRBJ2-7	NA
CASSYSTQGGDTQYF	TGTGCCAGCAGTTACTCGACCCAGGGGGGAGATACGCAGTATTTT	NA	TRBV6-6	TRBJ2-3	NA
CASSSLAGTDTQYF	TGTGCCAGCAGTTCCTTAGCGGGTACAGATACGCAGTATTTT	NA	TRBV6-5	TRBJ2-3	TRBD2
CASSRTGGLNTEAFF	TGTGCCAGCAGCCGGACAGGGGGTTTGAACACTGAAGCTTTCTTT	NA	TRBV7-9	TRBJ1-1	TRBD1
CASRRQASNQPQHF	TGTGCCAGCAGGCGACAGGCTAGCAATCAGCCCCAGCATTTT	few	TRBV27	TRBJ1-5	NA
CASSDFPGPNTEAFF	TGTGCCAGCAGTGATTTCCCAGGGCCGAACACTGAAGCTTTCTTT	once	TRBV25-1	TRBJ1-1	NA
CASSPPGGRSTDTQYF	TGTGCCAGCTCACCACCCGGGGGGCGTTCCACAGATACGCAGTATTTT	NA	TRBV18	TRBJ2-3	NA
CASSISSGFPYEQYF	TGTGCCAGTAGTATATCTAGCGGCTTTCCCTACGAGCAGTACTTC	NA	TRBV19	TRBJ2-7	TRBD2
CASSPTSGVGSEQFF	TGTGCCAGCAGCCCGACTAGCGGGGTCGGAAGTGAGCAGTTCTTC	NA	TRBV7-3	TRBJ2-1	TRBD2